This T cell receptor beta chain was profiled in a study of T cell responses to AZD1222 COVID-19 vaccine. Sequencing used immunoSEQ multiplex PCR; TCRdb keeps in-frame clones, though not all of them. The sample has 80,000 to 100,000 clones, roughly nine tenths seen once. Broader study findings: Just a handful of AZD1222 recipients tested seropositive at baseline.

The CDR3 consists of 13 residues. CDR1 MNHEY and CDR2 SMNVEV come from the germline V gene (reference sequence). The junction had 6 bases not matched to a gene; V was cut back by 7 bases and J by 5 bases. For this clone: Antigen unknown.

V and J are TRBV27 and TRBJ1-2, with 8 bases lining up with TRBD1. The specimen was peripheral blood, collected 28 days after the second AZD1222 dose. This TCR came from an adult who received the AZD1222 COVID-19 vaccine. CDR3 region: CASTRDRRYGYTF. The DNA for the CDR3 is TGTGCCAGCACTCGGGACAGGAGATATGGCTACACCTTC.